This T cell receptor (beta chain) was sequenced in a study of neurological immune-mediated disorders. The CDR3 is made up of 15 amino acids. V shed 5 bases, J shed 0 bases, and the junction held 5 bases outside the gene matches. Germline values: CDR1 GTSNPN, CDR2 SVGIG (reference sequence). This clonotype came up a few times. Synthesis of cDNA was carried out by template-switch 5'RACE. The reaction used 10-nucleotide random UMIs. From 15-18 subjects, every sequencing run obtained over 170 million TCR-beta sequences. TCRdb reprocessed the 5' RACE reads with MiXCR, giving one entry per CDR3 protein. The sample carries some 83,000 distinct CDR3 sequences, roughly 2.6% recorded once.

The chain couples TRBV30 to TRBJ2-2; 8 bases are shared with TRBD1. The sequence came from a woman in her twenties or thirties with multiple sclerosis. The sequencing sample was made of PBMCs. The CDR3 sequence is CAWSTGVANTGELFF. The CDR3 DNA reads as TGTGCCTGGTCGACAGGGGTGGCGAACACCGGGGAGCTGTTTTTT.